This is a list of T cell receptor beta chains from one sample in a study of T cell repertoires in cytomegalovirus infection. TCRdb redid the calling of the reads with MiXCR, one entry per CDR3 protein. Of 85,000 to 120,000 distinct CDR3 sequences listed, 16% are singletons. Sequences were obtained from PBMCs. These receptors were obtained from a human donor in good health (CMV status not recorded). Some clones in this sample may be carry-over from other donors' samples. Each CDR3 is given with its conserved first and last residue. A D gene is named only where the DNA matches it firmly. For some rows the clone size is stated as once, few or many, or as a class when expanded; others skip it.

v_call	j_call	d_call	clone_size	cdr3_nt	cdr3_aa
TRBV28	TRBJ1-5	NA	once	TGTGCCAGCAGTTTAAGGGCAGGGAAGGAAGGGAATCAGCCCCAGCATTTT	CASSLRAGKEGNQPQHF
TRBV20-1	TRBJ2-3	TRBD2	NA	TGCAGTGCCGAAAGACTAATAGCGGGGGGGCCCGCAGATACGCAGTATTTT	CSAERLIAGGPADTQYF
TRBV6-5	TRBJ1-2	NA	many	TGTGCCAGCAGAGGACAAGGGGGGAACTATGGCTACACCTTC	CASRGQGGNYGYTF
TRBV7-8	TRBJ1-2	TRBD1	many	TGTGCCAGCAGAGAGCAATTTGGGACAGGGGGCGAGGGCTACACCTTC	CASREQFGTGGEGYTF
TRBV28	TRBJ2-3	NA	NA	TGTGCCAGCACCTCATCCCGTGCTACGCAGTATTTT	CASTSSRATQYF
TRBV28	TRBJ2-3	NA	many	TGTGCCACTACGGACAGGCGGGGATCGCAGTATTTT	CATTDRRGSQYF
TRBV6-1	TRBJ2-3	NA	many	TGTGCCAGCAGTGATAGGGATACGCAGTATTTT	CASSDRDTQYF
TRBV7-2	TRBJ2-3	NA	many	TGTGCCAGCAGCTTGGGCCAGCACACAGATACGCAGTATTTT	CASSLGQHTDTQYF
TRBV2	TRBJ1-1	NA	NA	TGTGCCAGCAGTGAAGCTTGGACCCCGAACACTGAAGCTTTCTTT	CASSEAWTPNTEAFF
TRBV11-2	TRBJ1-2	NA	NA	TGTGCCAGCAGCGACCGGAGGACAGCCAGCCATGGCTACACCTTC	CASSDRRTASHGYTF
TRBV7-2	TRBJ1-4	TRBD1	many	TGTGCCAGCAGCTCAGGAGCCCAGGGGGTAAATAAGGAAAAACTGTTTTTT	CASSSGAQGVNKEKLFF
TRBV28	TRBJ2-2	NA	NA	TGTGCCAGCAGTAGCCAGGGCCTTACCGGGGAGCTGTTTTTT	CASSSQGLTGELFF
TRBV7-2	TRBJ2-2	NA	many	TGTGCCAGCGTAGCGGAGGTGAACACCGGGGAGCTGTTTTTT	CASVAEVNTGELFF
TRBV20-1	TRBJ1-4	TRBD1	NA	TGCAGTGCTAGCAGGGGACAGGGGGTTGAAAAACTGTTTTTT	CSASRGQGVEKLFF
TRBV20-1	TRBJ1-5	NA	few	TGCAGTGTCCCGACTGCTAACAGGCAACAGCCCCAGCATTTT	CSVPTANRQQPQHF
TRBV5-1	TRBJ2-5	NA	NA	TGCGCCAGCAGCTACTTGGTGGGGGAGACCCAGTACTTC	CASSYLVGETQYF
TRBV5-4	TRBJ1-1	TRBD1	NA	TGTGCCAGCAACTTGGCAGGGGGCTTCAACACTGAAGCTTTCTTT	CASNLAGGFNTEAFF
TRBV28	TRBJ1-2	NA	few	TGTGCCAGCACCAGAAACGACCGCAGAATATCAGGTCGTGGCTACACCTTC	CASTRNDRRISGRGYTF
TRBV7-2	TRBJ2-3	TRBD2	many	TGTGCCAGCAGCTCCGGGGGGGTCACAGATACGCAGTATTTT	CASSSGGVTDTQYF
TRBV29-1	TRBJ2-3	TRBD2	many	TGCAGCGGCGATAGCGGGGGGACAGATACGCAGTATTTT	CSGDSGGTDTQYF
TRBV7-2	TRBJ1-6	NA	many	TGTGCCAGCAGCTCATCAGGGATGGGACTTTCACCCCTCCACTTT	CASSSSGMGLSPLHF
TRBV7-9	TRBJ1-1	NA	many	TGTGCCAGCAGCTTAAATTGGGGGGAAGCTTTCTTT	CASSLNWGEAFF
TRBV7-2	TRBJ1-6	NA	NA	TGTGCCAGCAGCGTAGGGGCAGGGTTTAATTCACCCCTCCACTTT	CASSVGAGFNSPLHF
TRBV7-2	TRBJ1-1	NA	few	TGTGCCAGCAGCGGTAGGCAGGAGAGCACTGAAGCTTTCTTT	CASSGRQESTEAFF
TRBV7-3	TRBJ2-5	TRBD2	NA	TGTGCCAGCAGCTTGACTAGCGGGACCCAAGAGACCCAGTACTTC	CASSLTSGTQETQYF
TRBV5-6	TRBJ2-7	NA	few	TGTGCCAGCAGCTACCTGACAGGCTCAGGCGAGCAGTACTTC	CASSYLTGSGEQYF
TRBV9	TRBJ1-1	NA	few	TGTGCCAGCAGCGTAGCCGGACGGAACACTGAAGCTTTCTTT	CASSVAGRNTEAFF
TRBV5-1	TRBJ1-1	TRBD1	NA	TGCGCCAGCAGGGGACAGTTCATGAACACTGAAGCTTTCTTT	CASRGQFMNTEAFF
TRBV5-6	TRBJ1-5	TRBD1	few	TGTGCCAGCAGCCGACGACAGGGGCAAGGTCAGCCCCAGCATTTT	CASSRRQGQGQPQHF
TRBV29-1	TRBJ1-1	NA	few	TGCAGCGTTTGGCCGAGGGTGTCTGAAGCTTTCTTT	CSVWPRVSEAFF
TRBV9	TRBJ2-7	TRBD1	NA	TGTGCCAGCAGCCCCGGTGGGACAGCCTACGAGCAGTACTTC	CASSPGGTAYEQYF
TRBV19	TRBJ2-1	TRBD1	few	TGTGCCAGTAGTATCAGGTCGGGACAGGTAAATAGGCAGTTCTTC	CASSIRSGQVNRQFF
TRBV18	TRBJ2-5	NA	NA	TGTGCCAGCTCACCACCGGAGGGAGGCCCGTGGGAGACCCAGTACTTC	CASSPPEGGPWETQYF
TRBV27	TRBJ1-5	NA	NA	TGTGCCAGCAGTTTACAGGGCTATAATCAGCCCCAGCATTTT	CASSLQGYNQPQHF
TRBV7-2	TRBJ1-1	NA	many	TGTGCCAGCAGCCGAAAGCAGGGCATGAACACTGAAGCTTTCTTT	CASSRKQGMNTEAFF